This is a list of T cell receptor beta chains from one sample in a study of PD-1 and CTLA-4 blockade in melanoma. Using immunoSEQ multiplex PCR, the repertoire was profiled, and TCRdb retains in-frame clones only, with some absent. Among tens of thousands of clones listed, roughly nine tenths were seen once. The sample here was CD8+ T cells from peripheral blood, taken from a patient given anti-PD-1 treatment. These receptor sequences come from a human donor with melanoma. Both conserved end residues are part of each CDR3. Each record gives: CDR3 protein, CDR3 DNA, D gene, V gene, clone size, J gene. A D gene is named only where the DNA matches it firmly. Clone sizes are given selectively: once, few, many, or a class where the clone is expanded.

CDR3aa: CASSSGGNEAFF
CDR3nt: TGTGCCAGCAGCTCCGGAGGAAATGAGGCTTTCTTT
d_gene: NA
v_gene: TRBV5-4
abundance: NA
j_gene: TRBJ1-1

CDR3aa: CASSPLRSGGAADTQYF
CDR3nt: TGTGCCAGCAGCCCCCTTCGTAGCGGGGGGGCGGCAGATACGCAGTATTTT
d_gene: TRBD2
v_gene: TRBV7-9
abundance: NA
j_gene: TRBJ2-3

CDR3aa: CASGGINQPQHF
CDR3nt: TGTGCCAGCGGCGGTATTAATCAGCCCCAGCATTTT
d_gene: NA
v_gene: TRBV27
abundance: NA
j_gene: TRBJ1-5

CDR3aa: CASTPGGSYGYTF
CDR3nt: TGTGCCAGCACCCCAGGGGGCTCCTATGGCTACACCTTC
d_gene: TRBD1
v_gene: TRBV12-3/TRBV12-4
abundance: NA
j_gene: TRBJ1-2

CDR3aa: CASSYGTGGWEAFF
CDR3nt: TGTGCCAGCAGTTACGGTACAGGGGGCTGGGAAGCTTTCTTT
d_gene: TRBD1
v_gene: TRBV6-5
abundance: NA
j_gene: TRBJ1-1

CDR3aa: CASSPRYYGQGDYGYTF
CDR3nt: TGCGCCAGCAGCCCTCGGTACTACGGACAGGGGGACTATGGCTACACCTTC
d_gene: TRBD1
v_gene: TRBV4-1
abundance: NA
j_gene: TRBJ1-2

CDR3aa: CASSQVRIQETQYF
CDR3nt: TGTGCCAGCAGCCAAGTACGGATACAAGAGACCCAGTACTTC
d_gene: NA
v_gene: TRBV14
abundance: once
j_gene: TRBJ2-5

CDR3aa: CASSPERGEGTDTQYF
CDR3nt: TGTGCCAGCTCACCCGAGAGAGGAGAAGGCACAGATACGCAGTATTTT
d_gene: NA
v_gene: TRBV18
abundance: NA
j_gene: TRBJ2-3

CDR3aa: CASRDGQGSEAFF
CDR3nt: TGTGCCAGCAGGGACGGACAGGGCTCTGAAGCTTTCTTT
d_gene: TRBD1
v_gene: TRBV2
abundance: NA
j_gene: TRBJ1-1

CDR3aa: CASSSDYGYTF
CDR3nt: TGTGCCAGCAGCTCGGACTATGGCTACACCTTC
d_gene: NA
v_gene: TRBV7-9
abundance: NA
j_gene: TRBJ1-2

CDR3aa: CASSDRGQGSHEQFF
CDR3nt: TGTGCCAGCAGTGACAGAGGACAGGGGTCCCATGAGCAGTTCTTC
d_gene: TRBD1
v_gene: TRBV6-4
abundance: NA
j_gene: TRBJ2-1

CDR3aa: CASSVARDGNTEAFF
CDR3nt: TGTGCCAGCAGCGTCGCTCGGGACGGGAACACTGAAGCTTTCTTT
d_gene: NA
v_gene: TRBV7-9
abundance: NA
j_gene: TRBJ1-1